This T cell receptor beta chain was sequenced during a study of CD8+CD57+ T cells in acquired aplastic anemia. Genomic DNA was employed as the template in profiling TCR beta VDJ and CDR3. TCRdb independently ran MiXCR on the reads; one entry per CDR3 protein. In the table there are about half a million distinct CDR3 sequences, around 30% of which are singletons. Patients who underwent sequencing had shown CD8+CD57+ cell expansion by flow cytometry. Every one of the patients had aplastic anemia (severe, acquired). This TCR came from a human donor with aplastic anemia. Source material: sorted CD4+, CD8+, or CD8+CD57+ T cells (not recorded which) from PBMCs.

The CDR3 nucleotides read TGTGCCACCAGGAATCGGGACACAATTAATGAAAAACTGTTTTTT. Translating it yields CATRNRDTINEKLFF. This chain joins TRBV24-1 and TRBJ1-4; weak D call: TRBD1 (6 bases). The V end was cut by 7 bases, the J end by 4 bases, with 15 bases between. The CDR3 consists of 15 residues. The germline CDR1 and CDR2 sequences are KGHDR and SFDVKD.